The 21 T cell receptor beta chains listed next were all sequenced from one sample in a study of OX40 agonist ivuxolimab in advanced cancers. Profiled with immunoSEQ multiplex PCR; TCRdb holds only in-frame clones, not every one. The data show 40,000 or so clones, with 70% to 90% seen just once and roughly 18% held by the top ten. The input for sequencing was CD4+ or CD8+ T cells sorted from blood, taken in a trial of the OX40 agonist ivuxolimab. The receptors originated from an adult with an advanced solid tumor such as melanoma, head and neck, liver or kidney cancer.

This clone occurred once. The rearrangement links TRBV5-8 to TRBJ2-7; possibly TRBD2 for D (5 bases). Germline CDR1 reads SGHTS; CDR2 reads YDEGEE. The CDR3 spans 13 residues. V was pared by 7 bases and J by 3 bases, with 14 bases between. The CDR3 loop reads CASLSRDFYEQYF. The CDR3 nucleotides are TGTGCCAGCTTGTCCCGGGATTTCTACGAGCAGTACTTC.

The DNA for the CDR3 is TGTGCCAGCAGCTACAGCCTCGTCTACGAGCAGTACGTC. Its protein is CASSYSLVYEQYV. This chain uses TRBV5-8 with TRBJ2-7; D is unresolved. The CDR3 spans 13 residues. Trimming left V 3 bases short and J 3 bases short, with 10 bases between. CDR1 is SGHTS, CDR2 YDEGEE, per germline.

The chain employs TRBV19 and TRBJ1-2; TRBD1 matches 10 bases. With 3 bases clipped from V and 8 bases from J, the junction kept 3 bases outside the gene matches. CDR1 is LNHDA, CDR2 SQIVND, per germline (reference sequence). The CDR3 consists of 13 residues. CDR3 sequence (DNA): TGTGCCAGTAGTATCGGACAGGGGGTCGGCTACACCTTC. It yields the protein CASSIGQGVGYTF. The variable domain in full, with the rest retrieved from reference TRBV19 and TRBJ1-2, is DGGITQSPKYLFRKEGQNVTLSCEQNLNHDAMYWYRQDPGQGLRLIYYSQIVNDFQKGDIAEGYSVSREKKESFPLTVTSAQKNPTAFYLCASSIGQGVGYTFGSGTRLTVV.

The chain combines TRBV23-1 with TRBJ1-1; the D gene is possibly TRBD1 (5 bases). TRBV23-1 is known as an ORF, though its function is uncertain. Trimming left V 4 bases short and J 0 bases short, with 24 bases between. CDR3 length: 19 residues. The CDR3 is CASSPRGVGDEVMNTEAFF. In DNA, the CDR3 is TGCGCCAGCAGTCCCCGGGGTGTGGGGGATGAGGTGATGAACACTGAAGCTTTCTTT.

There are a few counts of this clone. The genes are TRBV7-9 and TRBJ1-1; D perhaps matches TRBD1 (5 bases). V was shortened by 5 bases and J by 4 bases, with 20 bases between the two germline ends. This CDR3 spans 16 amino acids. Germline V CDR1 and CDR2: SEHNR, FQNEAQ (reference sequence). The CDR3 is CASSPRDRAWGTEAFF. For the CDR3, the DNA is TGTGCCAGCAGCCCTAGGGACCGCGCGTGGGGCACTGAAGCTTTCTTT.

The CDR3, as DNA: TGTGCCAGCAGCTCGTTGGTCGGCACCGGGGAGCTGTTTTTT. Translating it yields CASSSLVGTGELFF. The chain is built from TRBV11-2 and TRBJ2-2; no clear D gene. V was shortened by 4 bases and J by 4 bases, with 10 bases between the two germline ends. Germline CDR1 SGHAT, CDR2 FQNNGV. The CDR3 runs 14 residues. The variable domain in full, completed from reference TRBV11-2 and TRBJ2-2, reads EAGVAQSPRYKIIEKRQSVAFWCNPISGHATLYWYQQILGQGPKLLIQFQNNGVVDDSQLPKDRFSAERLKGVDSTLKIQPAKLEDSAVYLCASSSLVGTGELFFGEGSRLTVL.

The chain carries TRBV5-8 and TRBJ2-7, with TRBD2 matching over 7 bases. The CDR3 is made up of 13 amino acids. The trim removed 4 bases at V and 4 bases at J, leaving 5 bases unmatched. Germline loops: CDR1 SGHTS, CDR2 YDEGEE. CDR3 in amino acids: CASSPSSGYEQYF. The CDR3 DNA follows: TGTGCCAGCAGCCCCTCTAGCGGTTACGAGCAGTACTTC.

The CDR3 region is CASSFQTSYEQYV. In DNA form, the CDR3 reads TGTGCCAGTAGTTTCCAGACCTCCTACGAGCAGTACGTC. The chain uses TRBV19 and TRBJ2-7; D not certain. V lost 5 bases, J lost 0 bases, and 8 bases lay in between. This CDR3 has 13 amino acids. Germline values: CDR1 LNHDA, CDR2 SQIVND (reference sequence).

This sequence joins TRBV19 and TRBJ1-5; D may be TRBD1 (6 bases). CDR3 length: 17 residues. Germline assignment: CDR1 LNHDA and CDR2 SQIVND (reference sequence). V was clipped by 1 base and J by 2 bases, with 15 bases between them. For the CDR3, the DNA is TGTGCCAGTAGTATAGGTTTGAACAGGGATCGCAATCAGCCCCAGCATTTT. This gives the protein CASSIGLNRDRNQPQHF.

The chain is built from TRBV7-9 and TRBJ1-3; perhaps TRBD1 as D (5 bases). CDR3 length: 13 residues. Deletions cut 6 bases from V and 11 bases from J, with 17 bases between. Looked up from germline, CDR1 is SEHNR and CDR2 is FQNEAQ (reference sequence). The CDR3 region has the DNA TGTGCCAGCAGTACCGGGGACCCCTGGGCCATATATTTT. Its protein is CASSTGDPWAIYF.

The chain has TRBV7-9 and TRBJ2-7; D is possibly TRBD1 (5 bases). V was clipped by 4 bases and J by 2 bases, with 15 bases between them. This CDR3 is 15 amino acids long. The germline V gene has CDR1 SEHNR and CDR2 FQNEAQ (reference sequence). The CDR3 is CASSSPRQTTYEQYF. In DNA form, the CDR3 reads TGTGCCAGCAGCTCCCCCCGACAGACCACCTACGAGCAGTACTTC. Full variable domain (rest looked up from reference TRBV7-9 and TRBJ2-7): DTGVSQNPRHKITKRGQNVTFRCDPISEHNRLYWYRQTLGQGPEFLTYFQNEAQLEKSRLLSDRFSAERPKGSFSTLEIQRTEQGDSAMYLCASSSPRQTTYEQYFGPGTRLTVT.

This clone was seen once. The chain uses TRBV5-6 and TRBJ2-7, with D possibly being TRBD1 or TRBD2 (5 bases each). This CDR3 is 14 amino acids long. The germline V gene encodes CDR1 SGHDT and CDR2 YYEEEE. Between the trimmed V and J ends, which lost 0 bases and 3 bases, there was a span of 10 bases. The CDR3 here is CASSLDEGFYEQYV. The CDR3 region has the DNA TGTGCCAGCAGCTTGGATGAGGGGTTCTACGAGCAGTACGTC.

The chain couples TRBV28 to TRBJ1-5; a possible D gene is TRBD1 (5 bases). The V end was cut by 5 bases, the J end by 9 bases, with 8 bases between. Looked up from germline, CDR1 is MDHEN and CDR2 is SYDVKM. The CDR3 extends over 11 amino acids. The CDR3 sequence: CASSGTWPQHF. CDR3 sequence (DNA): TGTGCCAGCAGTGGGACGTGGCCCCAGCATTTT.

The CDR3 loop is CASSFWDSAGNTIYF. In DNA, the CDR3 is TGTGCCAGCAGTTTTTGGGACAGTGCAGGAAACACCATATATTTT. The gene calls are TRBV28 and TRBJ1-3; 7 positions agree with TRBD1. CDR1 MDHEN and CDR2 SYDVKM come from the germline V gene. The CDR3 is made up of 15 amino acids. Losses at the gene ends were 3 bases for V and 4 bases for J; bases not matched to a gene: 6. Variable domain in full (rest from reference TRBV28 and TRBJ1-3): DVKVTQSSRYLVKRTGEKVFLECVQDMDHENMFWYRQDPGLGLRLIYFSYDVKMKEKGDIPEGYSVSREKKERFSLILESASTNQTSMYLCASSFWDSAGNTIYFGEGSWLTVV.

The gene calls are TRBV4-3 and TRBJ2-7; 7 bases fit TRBD1. This CDR3 comprises 14 residues. With 1 base clipped from V and 3 bases from J, the junction kept 3 bases outside the gene matches. Germline values: CDR1 LGHNA, CDR2 YSLEER. The CDR3 DNA is TGCGCCAGCAGCCAAGGGACAGGACTCTACGAGCAGTACTTC. Its translation is CASSQGTGLYEQYF.

The chain combines TRBV7-9 with TRBJ2-6; D gene unclear. V lost 1 base and J lost 0, with 7 bases in between. The CDR3 is 16 residues long. CDR1 and CDR2 from the germline V gene are SEHNR and FQNEAQ (reference sequence). CDR3 DNA: TGTGCCAGCAGCTTAGAAGGTCACTCTGGGGCCAACGTCCTGACTTTC. Protein: CASSLEGHSGANVLTF.

This clone showed up just once. The chain uses TRBV27 and TRBJ1-2; D is possibly TRBD1 (5 bases). V lost 8 bases, J lost 4 bases, and 29 bases lay in between. The length of the CDR3 is 18 residues. Germline V gene data show CDR1 as MNHEY and CDR2 as SMNVEV (reference sequence). CDR3 sequence reads: CASCEGMGPSGLFYGYTF. The CDR3, as DNA: TGTGCCAGCTGCGAGGGTATGGGACCGTCTGGGCTTTTCTATGGCTACACCTTC.

This chain connects TRBV28 to TRBJ2-5, with D hard to call. Germline V CDR1 and CDR2: MDHEN, SYDVKM. V was pared by 3 bases and J by 3 bases, with 20 bases between. The CDR3 length is 17 residues. CDR3 in amino acids: CASSFSGSTGRKETQYF. The CDR3 coding sequence is TGTGCCAGCAGTTTTTCTGGTAGCACCGGGCGGAAAGAGACCCAGTACTTC. Complete variable domain (other parts from reference TRBV28 and TRBJ2-5): DVKVTQSSRYLVKRTGEKVFLECVQDMDHENMFWYRQDPGLGLRLIYFSYDVKMKEKGDIPEGYSVSREKKERFSLILESASTNQTSMYLCASSFSGSTGRKETQYFGPGTRLLVL.

This clone was counted once. The chain carries TRBV2 and TRBJ2-1; 8 bases map to TRBD2. V gave up 9 bases and J gave up 4 bases; unmatched junction bases: 11. Looked up from germline, CDR1 is SNHLY and CDR2 is FYNNEI. This CDR3 is 15 amino acids long. CDR3 protein: CARYDPGLEYNEQFF. Here the CDR3 DNA reads TGTGCCAGGTACGATCCGGGACTAGAGTACAATGAGCAGTTCTTC.

This clone has a handful of counts. This CDR3 reads CASSVEGDQPQHF. The DNA for the CDR3 is TGTGCCAGCAGCGTAGAGGGCGACCAGCCCCAGCATTTT. The V gene is TRBV9, the J gene TRBJ1-5; D gene ambiguous. Trimming took 0 bases from V and 7 from J, leaving 8 bases between them. The length of the CDR3 is 13 residues. CDR1 is SGDLS, CDR2 YYNGEE, per germline.

The chain links TRBV7-9 to TRBJ2-3; 11 bases line up with TRBD2. The J segment lost 4 bases and the V segment lost 5 bases, leaving 8 bases of the junction unmatched. Germline CDR1 and CDR2: SEHNR and FQNEAQ (reference sequence). The CDR3 length is 16 residues. The CDR3 coding sequence is TGTGCCAGCAGCCACCGGATAGCGGGGGGGTCAGATACGCAGTATTTT. Its translation: CASSHRIAGGSDTQYF. The full variable domain, with the rest looked up from reference TRBV7-9 and TRBJ2-3, is DTGVSQNPRHKITKRGQNVTFRCDPISEHNRLYWYRQTLGQGPEFLTYFQNEAQLEKSRLLSDRFSAERPKGSFSTLEIQRTEQGDSAMYLCASSHRIAGGSDTQYFGPGTRLTVL.